This TCR beta chain derives from a study of shared clonotypes between healthy human individuals (dated by TCRdb to the early 2020s). Regarding the study in general: A couple of women and a few men aged 18 to 49 years were included in the cohort. The study deeply sequenced blood TCR repertoires of several healthy adults to estimate repertoire size and the extent of clonotype sharing between individuals. Leukapheresis yielded between about 0.85 and 10 billion PBMCs per donor. Libraries were prepared and TCR repertoires were sequenced by different laboratories using diverse techniques, in order to increase sequencing depth and limit assay-specific biases. For each donor, three plates each were used for CD4 naive and CD4 memory, two plates were used for CD8 naive, and one plate was used for CD8 memory. General study outcomes and caveats: Sampling was restricted to blood, and TCR repertoires in tissue are likely to differ from TCR repertoires in blood. Naive subsets generally had larger estimated clonotype richness than memory subsets did. Across four donors, about 5.2% of naive CD4, around 3.5% of naive CD8, roughly 2.2% of memory CD4, and approximately 0.4% of memory CD8 clonotypes were shared. Pairwise subsampling led to the expectation that sequencing depth would affect the degree of clonotype sharing among donors. Even with the large sequencing depth, rarefaction of the sorted-subset datasets indicated that sequencing was incomplete. Because the study included a small number of donors, the genetic and exposure-history diversity represented was limited. Higher generation probabilities were observed for clonotypes shared by all four sorted-subset donors than for non-shared clonotypes.

As concerns this clone: What antigen it recognizes has not been identified. No quality values exist for individual bases; no much larger clone is one base distant.

The donors were healthy, HIV-negative adults with no recently reported acute infections or vaccinations. Every donor was a Caucasian adult living in Nashville, Tennessee, USA. Magnetic negative selection was used to enrich CD4+ T cells, after which naive cells were positively selected on CD45RA and the negative fraction became the memory subset. After blood collection by leukapheresis, PBMCs were isolated using Ficoll-Histopaque density gradient centrifugation and then cryopreserved in the vapor phase of liquid nitrogen. Analytical flow cytometry was used to check the purity and quantity of every magnetically sorted T cell population. Genomic DNA was isolated from every sorted fraction and measured by UV absorbance on a Nanodrop 2000c. The CDR3 runs 13 amino acids, cysteine and phenylalanine included. CDR3 DNA is the only sequence kept; it has 39 bases, read in frame from the first base. Based on the germline V gene, the CDR1 and CDR2 sequences are SGHVS and FQNEAQ. Relative to germline, V is 1 base shorter and J is 3 bases shorter, with 7 bases between their ends.

Using the deep immunoSEQ assay, multiplex PCR amplified TCR CDR3 regions from genomic DNA. Extracted genomic DNA from each cell subset was distributed evenly across all wells of several immunoSEQ 96-well plates, and each plate was treated as a replicate. For sorted subsets, roughly 190 ng of genomic DNA, equivalent to 30,000 or so T cell genomes, went into each replicate PCR. Purified libraries were quantified with a Qubit 3.0 fluorometer, sized on a Bioanalyzer 2100, and re-quantified with the KAPA Library Quantification kit. Every immunoSEQ 96-well plate was sequenced on a dedicated single-read 150-cycle Illumina NextSeq 550 flow cell. The original pipeline was this. Because only junctional sequences without quality scores were contained in the immunoSEQ output, filtering matching that applied to full-length reads could not be performed. Sequences were annotated with PyIR, a Python wrapper for IgBLAST v1.9, using IMGT germline references to assign V/J genes and CDR3. Reads with weak V/J assignments (E-value above 1e-6), missing CDR3, stop codons, out-of-frame junctions, or ambiguous translated residues were removed. V3J clonotypes were defined as sequences sharing an identical inferred V gene, J gene, and CDR3 amino acid sequence. Percentage overlap between repertoires was calculated by dividing the number of shared unique clonotypes by the size of the smaller repertoire. RTK rarefaction, the Chao1 estimator, and Recon v2.1 estimates of unobserved clonotypes were used to assess repertoire richness. OLGA was used to compute generation probabilities for all TCRbeta clonotypes that the gDNA method yielded from a handful of donors. The table comes from immuneACCESS by way of TCRdb, which keeps in-frame sequences with V and J called. Part of the clones is missing from these tables; in studies checked, under half for an unresolved V gene and the rest for unknown reasons. From that table come the V and J calls and clone size; the DNA was used to work out D and trimming. Counted in this sample were some 1.5 million clones; 95% to 99% of them appeared once. The ten largest clones take up 0.4% to 0.55% of the sample.

What was sequenced was naive CD4+ T cells sorted from blood. Per the publication, the cell subset or site label means: CD45RA+ positively selected. This TCR derives from a man aged 30 to 45 in good health. The chain employs TRBV7-8 and TRBJ2-7, with an unclear D gene assignment. CDR3 loop: CASSLGAFYEQYF. The DNA sequence is as follows: TGTGCCAGCAGCTTAGGCGCCTTCTACGAGCAGTACTTC.